The 20 T cell receptor beta chains listed next were all sequenced from one sample in a study of T-cell reconstitution after alpha-beta-depleted transplantation in children. Library preparation (for TCRbeta) was performed with unique molecular identifiers. TCRdb used MiXCR to reprocess the PCR reads, holding one entry per CDR3 protein. The sample has under 250,000 distinct CDR3 sequences, approximately 24% seen once. The material sequenced was PBMCs, mostly from graft donor cells, taken 360 days after TCRalphabeta/CD19-depleted stem cell transplant. The source is a female patient between 2 and 15 years old who had a stem cell transplant for congenital amegakaryocytic thrombocytopenia, so the T cells may come from the graft donor.

The sample holds many counts of this clonotype. This chain links TRBV7-6 with TRBJ2-7; D gene uncertain. The CDR3 totals 13 residues. V was shortened by 5 bases and J by 3 bases, with 11 bases between the two germline ends. The V gene's germline CDR1 is SGHVS and CDR2 FNYEAQ. The CDR3 here is CASSLRRNYEQYF. The CDR3 coding sequence is TGTGCCAGCAGCCTAAGACGGAACTACGAGCAGTACTTC.

This rearrangement joins TRBV10-3 to TRBJ2-3; TRBD1 aligns across 7 bases. Germline V gene sequence: CDR1 ENHRY, CDR2 SYGVKD. Unmatched junction bases numbered 8, after V lost 2 bases and J lost 0 bases. This CDR3 comprises 17 residues. The CDR3 loop is CAISEPPRDRSTDTQYF. CDR3 nucleotide sequence: TGTGCCATCAGTGAGCCCCCTAGGGACAGAAGCACAGATACGCAGTATTTT.

This clonotype appeared a few times. In DNA, the CDR3 is TGTGCCACCAGCAGAGATTGGGGAGGAAACACCGGGGAGCTGTTTTTT. Its protein product is CATSRDWGGNTGELFF. V gene TRBV15 combines with J gene TRBJ2-2; a possible D gene is TRBD2 (6 bases). The CDR3 length is 16 residues. Germline loops: CDR1 LNHNV, CDR2 YYDKDF (reference sequence). The V and J ends lost 0 bases and 2 bases respectively, with 10 bases between them.

The V and J genes are TRBV25-1 and TRBJ1-2; 9 bases are shared with TRBD1. The CDR3 totals 15 residues. J gave up 1 base and V 6 bases, and 6 bases lay outside the gene matches. Germline CDR1 and CDR2: MGHDK and SYGVNS. CDR3 bases: TGTGCCAGCAGGGGGGGACAGGGCATTAACTATGGCTACACCTTC. Amino acid sequence: CASRGGQGINYGYTF.

In regard to this clonotype: No conserved phenylalanine or tryptophan ends this CDR3, so it is likely a read error. The rearrangement joins TRBV10-3 to TRBJ2-5; D gene ambiguous. Germline CDR1 is ENHRY and CDR2 is SYGVKD. The CDR3 totals 12 residues. V lost 0 bases, J lost 5 bases, and 4 bases lay in between. CDR3 sequence (DNA): TGTGCCATCAGTGAGTCCCAGGAGACCCAGTACTTG. Protein sequence: CAISESQETQYL.

This clonotype was detected a few times. The V gene is TRBV12-3 or TRBV12-4, the J gene TRBJ2-1; D not certain. This CDR3 region has 16 residues. V was pared by 0 bases and J by 5 bases, with 14 bases between. CDR3 region: CASSLALGPINNEQFF. The CDR3 region has the DNA TGTGCCAGCAGTTTAGCGTTAGGCCCAATTAACAATGAGCAGTTCTTC.

This clonotype came up many times. The chain links TRBV19 to TRBJ2-3; D unclear. V lost 1 base to trimming and J lost 1 base, with 6 bases between them. In germline, CDR1 is LNHDA, CDR2 SQIVND (reference sequence). This CDR3 is built from 14 residues. CDR3 amino acids: CASSIGGGTDTQYF. Here the CDR3 DNA reads TGTGCCAGTAGTATAGGTGGCGGCACAGATACGCAGTATTTT.

This rearrangement joins TRBV5-1 to TRBJ2-7, with D perhaps matching TRBD1 (6 bases). Germline V gene data show CDR1 as SGHRS and CDR2 as YFSETQ. Trimming cost V 0 bases and J 2 bases, with 9 bases left between them. The CDR3 runs 14 residues. The CDR3 bases are TGCGCCAGCAGCTTGGTAGGACAGCCCTACGAGCAGTACTTC. Residues: CASSLVGQPYEQYF.

The chain is built from TRBV5-1 and TRBJ1-6, with D uncertain. In germline, CDR1 is SGHRS, CDR2 YFSETQ. V was cut by 6 bases and J by 9 bases, with 13 bases left in between. The CDR3 loop spans 13 amino acids. The CDR3 DNA is TGCGCCAGCATGATGGCTCTGGGTTCACCCCTCCACTTT. Its translation: CASMMALGSPLHF.

This clonotype was detected only once. The V and J genes are TRBV29-1 and TRBJ1-2; 9 bases match TRBD1. Trimming cost V 7 bases and J 6 bases; bases outside gene matches: 6. CDR1 is SQVTM, CDR2 ANQGSEA, per germline. CDR3 length equals 12 residues. CDR3 nucleotides: TGCAGCGATGGGACAGGGTGCAATGGCTACACCTTC. Protein sequence: CSDGTGCNGYTF.

This chain uses TRBV7-2 with TRBJ2-5; perhaps TRBD1 as D (6 bases). Looked up from germline, CDR1 is SGHTA and CDR2 is FQGNSA. The CDR3 is 16 amino acids. V lost 5 bases and J 1 base, leaving 17 bases between the germline ends. Here the CDR3 DNA reads TGTGCCAGCAGCCAAGTGGCAGGGGTCCTCCAAGAGACCCAGTACTTC. It translates to CASSQVAGVLQETQYF.

This clonotype has just one count. The gene calls are TRBV7-8 and TRBJ1-1; D perhaps matches TRBD1 (5 bases). Germline V lookup: CDR1 SGHVS, CDR2 FQNEAQ. The CDR3 runs 15 residues. Trimming shortened V by 1 base and J by 6 bases, and 15 bases separated the two germline ends. The CDR3 coding sequence is TGTGCCAGCAGCTTAGTTGGCGACTGGGGCGCTGAAGCTTTCTTT. Protein sequence: CASSLVGDWGAEAFF.

The chain couples TRBV4-2 to TRBJ2-1, with TRBD2 matching over 12 bases. The CDR3 contains 19 residues. Per the germline V gene, CDR1 is LGHNA and CDR2 is YNFKEQ. The ends lost 6 bases at V and 2 bases at J; junction bases unmatched: 14. The CDR3 spells CASSRRLASGRATYNEQFF. In nucleotides, the CDR3 is TGTGCCAGCAGTCGGAGGCTCGCTAGCGGGAGGGCGACCTACAATGAGCAGTTCTTC.

In this sample, this clonotype turned up a few times. J is TRBJ2-7 and V is TRBV7-2; possibly TRBD2 for D (7 bases). The CDR3 covers 15 residues. V lost 5 bases and J 4 bases, leaving 18 bases between the germline ends. The germline CDR1 and CDR2 sequences are SGHTA and FQGNSA. CDR3: CASSPRAGGLYEQYF. As DNA, the CDR3 is TGTGCCAGCAGCCCAAGGGCCGGGGGGCTATACGAGCAGTACTTC.

The rearrangement links TRBV6-4 to TRBJ2-7, with D possibly being TRBD2 (6 bases). The length of the CDR3 is 13 residues. Germline CDR1 and CDR2: MRHNA and SNTAGT. V was trimmed by 7 bases and J by 7 bases, leaving 17 bases between them. In DNA, the CDR3 is TGTGCCAGCACTCCTAGCGAGATTGTGGAGCAGTACTTC. This gives the protein CASTPSEIVEQYF.

This clonotype was recorded once. This chain uses TRBV19 with TRBJ2-7, with D possibly being TRBD1 (5 bases). There are 13 residues in the CDR3. From germline, CDR1 is LNHDA and CDR2 SQIVND (reference sequence). Deletions cut 3 bases from V and 5 bases from J, with 11 bases between. In nucleotides, the CDR3 is TGTGCCAGTAGTATGGGGCAGTTCAACGAGCAGTACTTC. It is translated as CASSMGQFNEQYF.

The rearrangement uses TRBV4-3 and TRBJ2-3, with 7 bases that match TRBD2. Germline trimming cut 0 bases from V and 3 bases from J; bases unmatched to any gene: 15. Germline-derived CDR1 and CDR2 are LGHNA and YSLEER. The CDR3 totals 19 residues. The CDR3 sequence is CASSQDGVMASGRTDTQYF. CDR3 DNA: TGCGCCAGCAGCCAAGATGGGGTTATGGCTAGCGGTAGGACAGATACGCAGTATTTT.

The table lists this clonotype with a few counts. This sequence joins TRBV9 and TRBJ2-1, with a weak D call TRBD1 (5 bases). Germline assignment: CDR1 SGDLS and CDR2 YYNGEE. There are 16 residues in the CDR3. Trimming pared 3 bases from V and 0 bases from J, leaving 13 bases between. The CDR3 sequence: CASSAKRGFSYNEQFF. CDR3 in DNA: TGTGCCAGCAGCGCAAAAAGGGGTTTCTCCTACAATGAGCAGTTCTTC.

This clonotype was seen more than once but under ten times. The chain has TRBV11-1 and TRBJ2-2; 7 nucleotides align to TRBD2. V shed 2 bases, J shed 4 bases, and the junction held 13 bases outside the gene matches. The germline V gene encodes CDR1 SGHAT and CDR2 FQDESV (reference sequence). The length of the CDR3 is 18 residues. CDR3 sequence reads: CASSLFRWGLQSTGELFF. CDR3 nucleotides: TGTGCCAGCAGCTTATTTCGGTGGGGACTACAAAGCACCGGGGAGCTGTTTTTT.

The J gene is TRBJ2-3, the V gene TRBV20-1, with D perhaps matching TRBD1 (6 bases). This CDR3 region has 11 residues. Germline values: CDR1 DFQATT, CDR2 SNEGSKA (reference sequence). The CDR3 sequence: CSRQGTDTQYF. In nucleotides, the CDR3 is TGCAGCCGACAGGGCACAGATACGCAGTATTTT.